Described below is a single T cell receptor (beta chain) sequence and its context. Trimming cost V 4 bases and J 7 bases, with 16 bases left between them. Germline assignment: CDR1 KGHSH and CDR2 LQKENI. This CDR3 region has 14 residues. This entry belongs to a study of blood T cell repertoires in COVID-19. Study as a whole: Specimens from acute and convalescent COVID-19 originated in the United States, Italy and Spain. PBMCs, B-cell-depleted T cells, or T cells were the source of the cDNA or gDNA that made up the material.

Authors' data handling: From reference gene primer amplification, estimates of nucleated cell counts were derived. Libraries were prepared by immunoSEQ multiplex PCR; TCRdb keeps only in-frame clonotypes and omits some of them. The V and J calls and clone size come from that table; D and trimming were worked out from the DNA. This sample has about 120,000 clones, with more than 60% found just once. This receptor was obtained from a woman aged 70 to 79 with acute or convalescent COVID-19. This chain joins TRBV18 and TRBJ1-2; TRBD1 is a possible D gene (5 bases). Sequencing was performed on peripheral blood. The CDR3 is CASSQGRAVGGYTF. The CDR3 DNA reads TGTGCCAGCTCACAAGGCAGGGCAGTAGGTGGCTACACCTTC.